The following is a TCR beta chain sequence with its context. Time point given: newly diagnosed GD, antithyroid drugs for less than 3 months. There was RNA extracted from PBMCs, and the TCR library was made from it. This CDR3 region has 15 residues. Germline assignment: CDR1 SEHNR and CDR2 FQNEAQ (reference sequence). With 5 bases removed from V and 8 bases from J, the gap between germline ends came to 21 bases. CDR3 regions were amplified by Arm-PCR using iRepertoire HTBI primers to build TCR beta libraries. TCRdb fed the multiplex PCR reads into MiXCR, producing one record per CDR3 protein. Found here are roughly 560,000 distinct CDR3 sequences, about 16% of them singletons; the top ten hold about 25%. This specimen belongs to a study of regulatory T cells in long-lasting Graves disease. These data were likewise used in another study, on T cells in Graves' hyperthyroidism and ophthalmopathy.

The sample consisted of peripheral blood mononuclear cells (PBMCs), taken at new diagnosis, from a patient treated with antithyroid drugs. The receptor was isolated from a woman between 40 and 65 years old with Graves disease. The V and J genes are TRBV7-9 and TRBJ1-2; D might be TRBD1 (5 bases). The CDR3 region has the DNA TGTGCCAGCAGCCCCATTTCGGGGGATTGGGAGGGCTACACCTTC. Its protein product is CASSPISGDWEGYTF.